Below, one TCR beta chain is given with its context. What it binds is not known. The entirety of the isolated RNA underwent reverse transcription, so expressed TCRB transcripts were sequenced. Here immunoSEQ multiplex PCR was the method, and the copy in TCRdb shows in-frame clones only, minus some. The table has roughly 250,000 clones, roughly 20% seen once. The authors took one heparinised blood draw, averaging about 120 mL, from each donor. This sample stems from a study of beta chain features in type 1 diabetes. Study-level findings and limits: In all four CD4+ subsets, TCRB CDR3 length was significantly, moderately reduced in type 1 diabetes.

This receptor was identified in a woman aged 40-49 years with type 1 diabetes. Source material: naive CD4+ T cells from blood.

This CDR3 reads CASSSRLAGYTF. CDR3 DNA sequence: TGTGCCAGCAGTAGCAGATTGGCCGGCTACACCTTC. This sequence joins TRBV5-6 and TRBJ1-2; no definite D call. Germline assignment: CDR1 SGHDT and CDR2 YYEEEE. V was trimmed by 5 bases and J by 8 bases, leaving 13 bases between them. This CDR3 is built from 12 residues.